Each of the 25 T cell receptor beta chains below was sequenced from the same sample in a study of cytomegalovirus exposure and HLA in healthy donors. TCRdb's copy holds only in-frame clones and misses some; the assay was immunoSEQ multiplex PCR. The sample consists of about 240,000 clones, more than 75% of them appearing once. The sample consisted of PBMCs. These receptors were taken from a young man in good health and CMV-seronegative.

The CDR3 loop reads CASSPLPQETQYF. In nucleotides, the CDR3 is TGTGCCAGCAGTCCACTCCCTCAAGAGACCCAGTACTTC. The rearrangement links TRBV6-5 to TRBJ2-5, with no clear D. CDR1 is MNHEY, CDR2 SVGAGI, per germline. Trimming took off 5 bases at V and 2 bases at J, with 9 bases between the two ends. The CDR3 is 13 residues long.

The rearrangement uses TRBV5-4 and TRBJ2-1; TRBD2 agrees at 8 bases. V shed 5 bases and J 7 bases; nucleotides not matched to a gene: 11. CDR3 length: 15 amino acids. Germline V CDR1 and CDR2: SGHNT, YYREEE (reference sequence). DNA of the CDR3: TGTGCCAGCAGGCCCACCGGGACTAGGAGGAATGAGCAGTTCTTC. Amino acids: CASRPTGTRRNEQFF.

The chain has TRBV10-1 and TRBJ2-5; D possibly corresponds to TRBD1 (6 bases). The CDR3 length is 16 residues. CDR1 WNHNN and CDR2 SYGVQD come from the germline V gene (reference sequence). The V gene lost 3 bases and the J gene lost 2 bases, with 16 bases spanning the gap. Here the CDR3 DNA reads TGCGCCAGCAGTGATCTTCGACAGGCCCCTCAAGAGACCCAGTACTTC. Amino acid sequence: CASSDLRQAPQETQYF.

The gene calls are TRBV4-1 and TRBJ2-1, with D perhaps TRBD2 (5 bases). CDR1 and CDR2 from the germline V gene are MGHRA and YSYEKL. V was shortened by 4 bases and J by 8 bases, with 12 bases between the two germline ends. CDR3 length: 13 residues. The CDR3 DNA sequence: TGCGCCAGCAGCCTCAACGGACTGGATGAGCAGTTCTTC. It specifies CASSLNGLDEQFF.

This clone was counted once. J is TRBJ2-7 and V is TRBV5-4; maybe TRBD1 (6 bases). V lost 4 bases, J lost 2 bases, and 13 bases lay in between. CDR3 length equals 14 residues. Germline-derived CDR1 and CDR2 are SGHNT and YYREEE (reference sequence). This CDR3 reads CASSPGTTTYEQYF. Here the CDR3 DNA reads TGTGCCAGCAGCCCCGGGACAACTACCTACGAGCAGTACTTC.

The gene calls are TRBV29-1 and TRBJ1-1; 11 bases line up with TRBD1. The CDR3 loop spans 14 amino acids. Germline assignment: CDR1 SQVTM and CDR2 ANQGSEA. The trim removed 6 bases at V and 0 bases at J, leaving 3 bases unmatched. The CDR3 region has the DNA TGCAGCGTCGGGGACAGGGGGATGAACACTGAAGCTTTCTTT. Residues: CSVGDRGMNTEAFF.

This clone is a singleton in its sample. The rearrangement uses TRBV6-1 and TRBJ2-7; weak D call: TRBD1 (6 bases). The V gene's germline CDR1 is MNHNS and CDR2 SASEGT. CDR3 length equals 18 residues. V lost 4 bases and J lost 2, with 24 bases in between. Here the CDR3 reads CASSGTGTPLSKPYEQYF. The CDR3 bases are TGTGCCAGCAGTGGGACCGGGACACCCCTGTCCAAACCCTACGAGCAGTACTTC.

The chain uses TRBV7-2 and TRBJ1-2; D possibly corresponds to TRBD1 (5 bases). V dropped 2 bases and J dropped 4 bases, with 11 bases sitting between them. Germline loops: CDR1 SGHTA, CDR2 FQGNSA. CDR3 length: 14 residues. DNA for the CDR3: TGTGCCAGCAGCTTACTCGCAGGGTCCTATGGCTACACCTTC. Translation: CASSLLAGSYGYTF.

The chain has TRBV5-6 and TRBJ1-2; possible D gene TRBD1, 6 bases. With 4 bases removed from V and 4 bases from J, the gap between germline ends came to 11 bases. Germline CDR1 is SGHDT and CDR2 is YYEEEE. This CDR3 has 13 amino acids. This CDR3 reads CASSQGRGYGYTF. The CDR3, as DNA: TGTGCCAGCAGCCAGGGGAGGGGCTATGGCTACACCTTC. Looking up the rest from reference TRBV5-6 and TRBJ1-2 gives the full variable domain: DAGVTQSPTHLIKTRGQQVTLRCSPKSGHDTVSWYQQALGQGPQFIFQYYEEEERQRGNFPDRFSGHQFPNYSSELNVNALLLGDSALYLCASSQGRGYGYTFGSGTRLTVV.

J is TRBJ2-2 and V is TRBV27; no clear D gene. V shed 6 bases and J shed 7 bases, with 15 bases lying between them. CDR1 is MNHEY and CDR2 is SMNVEV in the germline V gene (reference sequence). The CDR3 is 14 residues long. The CDR3 bases are TGTGCCAGCAGCCCCACCCACTATGTCGGGGAGCTGTTTTTT. Translation gives CASSPTHYVGELFF.

The rearrangement uses TRBV6-1 and TRBJ2-7; a weak D match, TRBD2 (6 bases). Germline V gene sequence: CDR1 MNHNS, CDR2 SASEGT. Trimming shortened V by 4 bases and J by 1 base, and 14 bases separated the two germline ends. This CDR3 spans 15 amino acids. CDR3 sequence: CASSAGDSRSYEQYF. DNA for the CDR3: TGTGCCAGCAGTGCTGGGGACTCTCGGTCCTACGAGCAGTACTTC.

The chain links TRBV28 to TRBJ1-6, with 8 bases aligning to TRBD1. This CDR3 spans 18 amino acids. Germline CDR1 and CDR2: MDHEN and SYDVKM. The V and J ends lost 5 bases and 0 bases, in that order; junction bases with no gene match: 9. CDR3 bases: TGTGCCAGCAGTGCTGACAGGGGCCACAGCTCCTATAATTCACCCCTCCACTTT. Translation: CASSADRGHSSYNSPLHF.

This clone was recorded a few times. The chain is built from TRBV28 and TRBJ1-5; D is unresolved. Trimming pared 5 bases from V and 3 bases from J, leaving 14 bases between. Germline lookup yields CDR1 MDHEN and CDR2 SYDVKM. The CDR3 is made up of 15 amino acids. CDR3 in amino acids: CASSPSGGFNQPQHF. CDR3 coding DNA: TGTGCCAGCAGTCCCTCGGGAGGGTTCAATCAGCCCCAGCATTTT.

The J gene is TRBJ1-2, the V gene TRBV7-9; no definite D call. The ends were cut back, 1 base at V and 4 bases at J, with 16 bases in the middle. The CDR3 has 16 residues. Germline V gene lookup returns CDR1 SEHNR and CDR2 FQNEAQ (reference sequence). CDR3 sequence: CASSLVLRQKPYGYTF. The CDR3 nucleotides read TGTGCCAGCAGCTTAGTTCTGAGACAAAAGCCCTATGGCTACACCTTC.

This clone was picked up one time. The J gene is TRBJ2-7, the V gene TRBV4-3; 7 positions agree with TRBD1. V lost 4 bases to trimming and J lost 3 bases; unmatched junction nucleotides: 6. Germline V CDR1 and CDR2: LGHNA, YSLEER. This CDR3 region has 14 residues. The CDR3 reads CASSPGTVFYEQYF. The CDR3 DNA follows: TGCGCCAGCAGCCCCGGGACAGTTTTCTACGAGCAGTACTTC.

V and J are TRBV28 and TRBJ2-3; 8 positions agree with TRBD2. V trimming: 3 bases; J trimming: 3 bases; junction bases outside the gene matches: 5. The germline V gene encodes CDR1 MDHEN and CDR2 SYDVKM. CDR3 length: 15 residues. The CDR3 region has the DNA TGTGCCAGCAGTTTTGGGCGGGGGGTAACAGATACGCAGTATTTT. Protein sequence: CASSFGRGVTDTQYF.

This chain connects TRBV6-1 to TRBJ2-7; D unresolved. This CDR3 region has 13 residues. Germline CDR1 reads MNHNS; CDR2 reads SASEGT. Trimming stripped 7 bases from V and 6 bases from J, with 16 bases between. The CDR3 DNA reads as TGTGCCAGCACCCCGGGTCACAACCCCGAGCAGTACTTC. Its translation is CASTPGHNPEQYF.

This chain links TRBV6-1 with TRBJ1-2; tentative D call: TRBD1 (6 bases). Trimming left V 3 bases short and J 12 bases short, with 17 bases between. Per germline, CDR1 MNHNS and CDR2 SASEGT. The CDR3 is 13 residues long. The CDR3 DNA is TGTGCCAGCAGTGAGGTGGCAGGGGATACGCACACCTTC. It codes for CASSEVAGDTHTF.

This clone occurred a few times. The chain employs TRBV18 and TRBJ1-2; 9 bases fit TRBD1. This CDR3 has 16 amino acids. The V segment lost 5 bases and the J segment 4 bases; nucleotides outside the gene matches: 11. Germline V gene sequence: CDR1 KGHSH, CDR2 LQKENI. The CDR3 spells CASSLTGQGNRYGYTF. The DNA of the CDR3 is TGTGCCAGCTCATTAACCGGACAGGGGAATCGCTATGGCTACACCTTC.

The chain employs TRBV4-3 and TRBJ2-3; 7 nucleotides agree with TRBD2. Germline lookup yields CDR1 LGHNA and CDR2 YSLEER. V was pared by 2 bases and J by 2 bases, with 7 bases of the junction left unmatched. The CDR3 spans 16 residues. The CDR3 is CASSQRPSGDTDTQYF. For the CDR3, the DNA is TGCGCCAGCAGCCAACGACCTAGCGGAGACACAGATACGCAGTATTTT.

The rearrangement uses TRBV28 and TRBJ1-5; D perhaps matches TRBD1 (5 bases). The CDR3 extends over 15 amino acids. In germline, CDR1 is MDHEN, CDR2 SYDVKM. V lost 3 bases and J lost 0, with 9 bases in between. The CDR3 nucleotides read TGTGCCAGCAGTTTGAGACAGACTAGCAATCAGCCCCAGCATTTT. Translated: CASSLRQTSNQPQHF. Complete variable domain (other parts from reference TRBV28 and TRBJ1-5): DVKVTQSSRYLVKRTGEKVFLECVQDMDHENMFWYRQDPGLGLRLIYFSYDVKMKEKGDIPEGYSVSREKKERFSLILESASTNQTSMYLCASSLRQTSNQPQHFGDGTRLSIL.

V is TRBV10-3 and J is TRBJ2-2, with 11 bases identical to TRBD1. The CDR3 sequence is 16 residues long. CDR1 ENHRY and CDR2 SYGVKD come from the germline V gene. J gave up 6 bases and V 5 bases, and 8 bases lay outside the gene matches. The CDR3 reads CAISPRTGGSSGELFF. In DNA form, the CDR3 reads TGTGCCATCAGTCCAAGGACAGGGGGCAGTTCCGGGGAGCTGTTTTTT.

The gene calls are TRBV19 and TRBJ2-7; unclear D gene. The V end lost 5 bases, the J end lost 3 bases, and 11 bases lay between the germline ends. CDR3 length: 13 residues. CDR1 is LNHDA, CDR2 SQIVND, per germline (reference sequence). This chain's CDR3 is CASSAQADYEQYF. In DNA form, the CDR3 reads TGTGCCAGTAGTGCGCAGGCTGACTACGAGCAGTACTTC. Using reference TRBV19 and TRBJ2-7 for the parts outside the CDR3, the full variable domain is DGGITQSPKYLFRKEGQNVTLSCEQNLNHDAMYWYRQDPGQGLRLIYYSQIVNDFQKGDIAEGYSVSREKKESFPLTVTSAQKNPTAFYLCASSAQADYEQYFGPGTRLTVT.

This clone showed up just once. The genes are TRBV30 and TRBJ1-1; 11 bases agree with TRBD1. Trimming removed 3 bases from V and 1 base from J; junction bases left unmatched: 10. Germline V gene sequence: CDR1 GTSNPN, CDR2 SVGIG (reference sequence). The CDR3 contains 17 residues. CDR3 DNA sequence: TGTGCCTGGAGCGCACCCCGGGACAGGGGGTGGAACACTGAAGCTTTCTTT. Its translation: CAWSAPRDRGWNTEAFF.

J is TRBJ1-4 and V is TRBV6-4; D is unclear. V shed 9 bases and J shed 0 bases, with 8 bases lying between them. The CDR3 has 13 residues. CDR1 and CDR2 from the germline V gene are MRHNA and SNTAGT. The CDR3 nucleotides read TGTGCCAGTGAATCGGCAACTAATGAAAAACTGTTTTTT. Translating it yields CASESATNEKLFF.